A selection of T cell receptor beta chains follows, all from one sample in a study of Graves' ophthalmopathy and Graves' hyperthyroidism. Each CDR3 protein is one row after TCRdb ran MiXCR on the multiplex PCR reads. The table has over a million distinct CDR3 sequences, roughly two fifths seen once. The sequencing sample was made of peripheral blood or thyroid tissue (not recorded which). Source of these receptors: an adult man with Graves' hyperthyroidism. CDR3s include the opening cysteine and the closing phenylalanine or tryptophan. A D gene is named only where the DNA matches it firmly. Only some rows state a clone size, as once, few, many or a class for expanded clones.

CDR3aa: CASSPGDRGLTYEQYF
CDR3nt: TGTGCCAGCAGCCCTGGGGACAGGGGTTTGACCTACGAGCAGTACTTC
v_gene: TRBV7-4
j_gene: TRBJ2-7
abundance: .
d_gene: TRBD1

CDR3aa: CATWGQGEGYTF
CDR3nt: TGTGCCACCTGGGGGCAGGGGGAAGGCTACACCTTC
v_gene: TRBV10-3
j_gene: TRBJ1-2
abundance: many
d_gene: TRBD1

CDR3aa: CAISKTTGSSYGYTF
CDR3nt: TGTGCCATCAGCAAAACTACAGGGAGTTCCTATGGCTACACCTTC
v_gene: TRBV10-3
j_gene: TRBJ1-2
abundance: .
d_gene: .

CDR3aa: CASSRGRNYEQYF
CDR3nt: TGTGCCAGCAGCCGAGGACGGAACTACGAGCAGTACTTC
v_gene: TRBV7-9
j_gene: TRBJ2-7
abundance: many
d_gene: .

CDR3aa: CASSLLEGQIISGANVLTF
CDR3nt: TGTGCCAGCAGCTTATTGGAAGGACAGATAATCTCTGGGGCCAACGTCCTGACTTTC
v_gene: TRBV7-2
j_gene: TRBJ2-6
abundance: .
d_gene: .

CDR3aa: CASSLNRLHYGYTF
CDR3nt: TGTGCCAGCAGCTTAAATCGACTACACTATGGCTACACCTTC
v_gene: TRBV7-2
j_gene: TRBJ1-2
abundance: many
d_gene: .

CDR3aa: CASSPGGLRQETQYF
CDR3nt: TGTGCCAGCAGCCCCGGCGGCCTGCGACAAGAGACCCAGTACTTC
v_gene: TRBV13
j_gene: TRBJ2-5
abundance: many
d_gene: .

CDR3aa: CSVPDRSRWETQYF
CDR3nt: TGCAGTGTCCCAGACAGGAGCAGGTGGGAGACCCAGTACTTC
v_gene: TRBV20-1
j_gene: TRBJ2-5
abundance: many
d_gene: .

CDR3aa: CSARDRTAHYEQYF
CDR3nt: TGCAGTGCTAGAGATAGGACCGCCCACTACGAGCAGTACTTC
v_gene: TRBV20-1
j_gene: TRBJ2-7
abundance: many
d_gene: .

CDR3aa: CASSLPGTTFGYEQYF
CDR3nt: TGTGCCAGCAGCTTACCCGGGACGACGTTTGGCTACGAGCAGTACTTC
v_gene: TRBV11-2
j_gene: TRBJ2-7
abundance: many
d_gene: .

CDR3aa: CASSLTRVPEQYF
CDR3nt: TGTGCCAGCAGTTTAACTCGGGTTCCCGAGCAGTACTTC
v_gene: TRBV12-3/TRBV12-4
j_gene: TRBJ2-7
abundance: .
d_gene: .

CDR3aa: CSVDTGTGGSYGYTF
CDR3nt: TGCAGCGTTGATACCGGGACAGGGGGAAGTTATGGCTACACCTTC
v_gene: TRBV29-1
j_gene: TRBJ1-2
abundance: .
d_gene: TRBD1

CDR3aa: CAISTGEDQPQHF
CDR3nt: TGTGCCATCAGTACGGGGGAGGATCAGCCCCAGCATTTT
v_gene: TRBV10-3
j_gene: TRBJ1-5
abundance: many
d_gene: .

CDR3aa: CASSQDQPGTSGGAAETQYF
CDR3nt: TGCGCCAGCAGCCAAGATCAACCGGGGACTAGCGGGGGGGCCGCAGAGACCCAGTACTTC
v_gene: TRBV7-8
j_gene: TRBJ2-5
abundance: few
d_gene: TRBD2

CDR3aa: CASSIRDKSNEKLFF
CDR3nt: TGTGCCAGTAGTATCAGGGACAAATCGAATGAAAAACTGTTTTTT
v_gene: TRBV19
j_gene: TRBJ1-4
abundance: many
d_gene: .

CDR3aa: CASSHDFVGSNQPQHF
CDR3nt: TGTGCCAGCAGCCACGACTTCGTGGGGAGCAATCAGCCCCAGCATTTT
v_gene: TRBV4-2
j_gene: TRBJ1-5
abundance: many
d_gene: .

CDR3aa: CASSQGRALLHF
CDR3nt: TGTGCCAGCAGTCAAGGGCGTGCACTTTTGCATTTT
v_gene: TRBV7-8
j_gene: TRBJ1-5
abundance: .
d_gene: .

CDR3aa: CASSFGETGMNTEAFF
CDR3nt: TGCGCCAGCAGCTTTGGGGAAACAGGAATGAACACTGAAGCTTTCTTT
v_gene: TRBV5-1
j_gene: TRBJ1-1
abundance: few
d_gene: .

CDR3aa: CASGDSAFKGGGPQHF
CDR3nt: TGTGCCAGCGGTGACTCCGCATTCAAAGGGGGTGGGCCCCAGCATTTT
v_gene: TRBV25-1
j_gene: TRBJ1-5
abundance: .
d_gene: .

CDR3aa: CASSEAWDGYGYTF
CDR3nt: TGTGCCAGCAGTGAAGCCTGGGACGGGTATGGCTACACCTTC
v_gene: TRBV12-3/TRBV12-4
j_gene: TRBJ1-2
abundance: .
d_gene: .

CDR3aa: CASSPTHLNEKLFF
CDR3nt: TGTGCCAGCAGCCCCACTCATTTAAATGAAAAACTGTTTTTT
v_gene: TRBV12-3/TRBV12-4
j_gene: TRBJ1-4
abundance: many
d_gene: .

CDR3aa: CASSQGDSARRTEAFF
CDR3nt: TGTGCCAGCAGCCAGGGGGATTCCGCTCGGAGGACTGAAGCTTTCTTT
v_gene: TRBV9
j_gene: TRBJ1-1
abundance: few
d_gene: TRBD1

CDR3aa: CASSDDIYEQYF
CDR3nt: TGTGCCAGCAGCGATGACATCTACGAGCAGTACTTC
v_gene: TRBV7-6
j_gene: TRBJ2-7
abundance: many
d_gene: .

CDR3aa: CASSGQGVGQPQHF
CDR3nt: TGTGCCAGCAGTGGACAGGGGGTGGGTCAGCCCCAGCATTTT
v_gene: TRBV2
j_gene: TRBJ1-5
abundance: few
d_gene: TRBD1

CDR3aa: CATSSHGPQGRNTEAFF
CDR3nt: TGTGCCACCAGCAGCCATGGGCCACAGGGACGGAACACTGAAGCTTTCTTT
v_gene: TRBV15
j_gene: TRBJ1-1
abundance: .
d_gene: .

CDR3aa: CASSSSGSLKAGELFF
CDR3nt: TGTGCCAGCAGCTCCAGCGGCAGTCTCAAAGCCGGGGAGCTGTTTTTT
v_gene: TRBV6-5
j_gene: TRBJ2-2
abundance: .
d_gene: .

CDR3aa: CASSSGTGFFSGANVLTF
CDR3nt: TGTGCCAGCAGCTCCGGGACAGGGTTCTTCTCTGGGGCCAACGTCCTGACTTTC
v_gene: TRBV11-1
j_gene: TRBJ2-6
abundance: once
d_gene: TRBD1

CDR3aa: CASSQSDTGELFF
CDR3nt: TGTGCCAGCAGCCAAAGTGACACCGGGGAGCTGTTTTTT
v_gene: TRBV7-7
j_gene: TRBJ2-2
abundance: many
d_gene: .

CDR3aa: CASSQTTGANVLTF
CDR3nt: TGTGCCAGCAGCCAGACGACAGGGGCCAACGTCCTGACTTTC
v_gene: TRBV7-2
j_gene: TRBJ2-6
abundance: once
d_gene: .

CDR3aa: CASSLPENEKLFF
CDR3nt: TGCGCCAGCAGCCTGCCTGAGAATGAAAAACTGTTTTTT
v_gene: TRBV5-1
j_gene: TRBJ1-4
abundance: few
d_gene: .

CDR3aa: CASSPPGAQGEKLFF
CDR3nt: TGTGCCAGCTCACCACCCGGGGCCCAAGGTGAAAAACTGTTTTTT
v_gene: TRBV18
j_gene: TRBJ1-4
abundance: .
d_gene: .

CDR3aa: CATAGTSLSGANVLTF
CDR3nt: TGTGCCACCGCCGGGACTTCCCTCTCTGGGGCCAACGTCCTGACTTTC
v_gene: TRBV2
j_gene: TRBJ2-6
abundance: many
d_gene: .

CDR3aa: CASSNGTYEQYF
CDR3nt: TGTGCCAGCAGCAACGGCACCTACGAGCAGTACTTC
v_gene: TRBV6-5
j_gene: TRBJ2-7
abundance: .
d_gene: .

CDR3aa: CATSRGGGLNTEAFF
CDR3nt: TGTGCCACCAGCAGAGGCGGGGGCTTGAACACTGAAGCTTTCTTT
v_gene: TRBV15
j_gene: TRBJ1-1
abundance: many
d_gene: .

CDR3aa: CASSRGLRGPTYEQYF
CDR3nt: TGCGCCAGCAGCCGAGGGCTACGGGGGCCAACCTACGAGCAGTACTTC
v_gene: TRBV7-2
j_gene: TRBJ2-7
abundance: .
d_gene: .

CDR3aa: CSVPLGSGNTIYF
CDR3nt: TGCAGCGTTCCTCTAGGGAGTGGAAACACCATATATTTT
v_gene: TRBV29-1
j_gene: TRBJ1-3
abundance: many
d_gene: .

CDR3aa: CASRDFGNEKLFF
CDR3nt: TGTGCCAGCAGAGATTTCGGTAATGAAAAACTGTTTTTT
v_gene: TRBV25-1
j_gene: TRBJ1-4
abundance: .
d_gene: .

CDR3aa: CSVEHTGGGEQYF
CDR3nt: TGCAGCGTTGAACATACAGGGGGCGGCGAGCAGTACTTC
v_gene: TRBV29-1
j_gene: TRBJ2-7
abundance: once
d_gene: TRBD1

CDR3aa: CASSEGRVGYTF
CDR3nt: TGTGCCAGCAGTGAGGGCAGGGTTGGCTACACCTTC
v_gene: TRBV2
j_gene: TRBJ1-2
abundance: .
d_gene: .

CDR3aa: CASSSRTTSGRAGGELFF
CDR3nt: TGTGCCAGCAGTTCTCGCACCACTAGCGGGAGGGCCGGCGGGGAGCTGTTTTTT
v_gene: TRBV6-5
j_gene: TRBJ2-2
abundance: .
d_gene: TRBD2